This T cell receptor beta chain came from a study of T cell responses to AZD1222 COVID-19 vaccine. This clone was seen more than once but under ten times. This CDR3 is built from 14 residues. V was pared by 6 bases and J by 2 bases, with 12 bases between. CDR1 is MNHEY, CDR2 SVGAGI, per germline. Measured with immunoSEQ multiplex PCR; TCRdb has only the in-frame clones, and not every one. The sample lists about 130,000 clones; around 90% were seen once. The sequence was collected from an adult in good health. The gene calls are TRBV6-5 and TRBJ2-3, with D hard to call. Specimen: peripheral blood, collected on day 0 of AZD1222 vaccination. The CDR3 sequence is CASRKGLPTDTQYF. In nucleotides, the CDR3 is TGTGCCAGCAGAAAGGGCCTGCCCACAGATACGCAGTATTTT.